This entry lists 17 T cell receptor beta chains sequenced from one sample in a study of CD8 T cells in ankylosing spondylitis (dated by TCRdb to about 2017). Results the study describes overall, beyond this receptor: Blood from ankylosing spondylitis patients appeared to be characterized by a TCR beta motif composed of eight highly homologous amino acid variants.

Library construction relied on 5' RACE. Sequencing was performed on an Illumina HiSeq 2500. The public reads were reanalyzed by TCRdb: fastp trimming at Q25, MiXCR alignment, in-frame beta chains only. All rows with the same CDR3 protein become a single entry with the most common DNA and genes. Present in this sample are some 450,000 distinct CDR3 sequences, 15% to 20% of which were seen just once. Approximately 1% of the sample belongs to the ten largest clones. The antigens these receptors bind are not known. Material: blood, either unsorted or a sorted T cell fraction (not recorded which). The receptors originated from a male donor with ankylosing spondylitis.

This clonotype was seen more than once but under ten times. The V and J genes are TRBV7-9 and TRBJ1-6; D is perhaps TRBD1 (5 bases). The V gene lost 0 bases and the J gene lost 6 bases, with 9 bases spanning the gap. This CDR3 contains 15 residues. From germline, CDR1 is SEHNR and CDR2 FQNEAQ (reference sequence). The CDR3 nucleotides are TGTGCCAGCAGCTTAGCAGGGGACGGTAATTCACCCCTCCACTTT. Protein sequence: CASSLAGDGNSPLHF. Full variable domain (rest looked up from reference TRBV7-9 and TRBJ1-6): DTGVSQNPRHKITKRGQNVTFRCDPISEHNRLYWYRQTLGQGPEFLTYFQNEAQLEKSRLLSDRFSAERPKGSFSTLEIQRTEQGDSAMYLCASSLAGDGNSPLHFGNGTRLTVT.

The genes are TRBV30 and TRBJ1-2, with a possible D match to TRBD1 (6 bases). The CDR3 runs 14 residues. Trimming removed 0 bases from V and 4 bases from J, with 12 bases in between. The germline V gene has CDR1 GTSNPN and CDR2 SVGIG (reference sequence). CDR3 sequence: CAWSVAGDAYGYTF. The DNA for the CDR3 is TGTGCCTGGAGTGTAGCAGGGGACGCCTATGGCTACACCTTC.

This rearrangement joins TRBV7-2 to TRBJ1-2; D is ambiguous. The CDR3 is 12 amino acids. Germline CDR1 reads SGHTA; CDR2 reads FQGNSA. V was clipped by 4 bases and J by 7 bases, with 10 bases between them. In nucleotides, the CDR3 is TGTGCCAGCAGCTGGGAGAGGTCTGGCTACACCTTC. It codes for CASSWERSGYTF.

The rearrangement uses TRBV20-1 and TRBJ1-1; TRBD1 aligns across 10 bases. J was trimmed by 8 bases and V by 6 bases; bases with no gene match: 6. This CDR3 spans 12 amino acids. Germline CDR1 and CDR2: DFQATT and SNEGSKA (reference sequence). The CDR3 DNA sequence: TGCAGTGCCCTCGGACAGGGGGGCGAAGCTTTCTTT. Translated, it gives CSALGQGGEAFF.

This clonotype occurred a few times. In DNA form, the CDR3 reads TGCAGTGCTCCCTTGGAAACTAACACTGAAGCTTTCTTT. Amino acid sequence: CSAPLETNTEAFF. The chain is built from TRBV20-1 and TRBJ1-1; D is undetermined. The CDR3 is 13 amino acids. In germline, CDR1 is DFQATT, CDR2 SNEGSKA (reference sequence). V was clipped by 5 bases and J by 2 bases, with 12 bases between them.

Regarding this clonotype: The junction differs from germline at one of its ends, possibly a read error. The genes are TRBV6-5 and TRBJ1-5; 7 nucleotides align to TRBD1. CDR1 is MNHEY and CDR2 is SVGAGI in the germline V gene. CDR3 length: 16 amino acids. The CDR3 nucleotides are TGTGCCAGCAGGTACAAGGGAGGGGACAGCAATCAGCCCCAGGATTTT. It encodes CASRYKGGDSNQPQDF.

This clonotype came up a few times. The chain is built from TRBV20-1 and TRBJ1-2; D possibly corresponds to TRBD1 (6 bases). Per the germline V gene, CDR1 is DFQATT and CDR2 is SNEGSKA (reference sequence). Trimming cost V 1 base and J 8 bases, with 14 bases left between them. This CDR3 spans 13 amino acids. CDR3 nucleotide sequence: TGCAGTGCTAGAGTCGCAGGGGTCAGCGGCTACACCTTC. Protein product: CSARVAGVSGYTF.

The chain is built from TRBV29-1 and TRBJ2-5, with 7 bases fitting TRBD2. J gave up 3 bases and V 1 base, and 11 bases lay outside the gene matches. CDR3 length: 16 amino acids. Germline lookup yields CDR1 SQVTM and CDR2 ANQGSEA. The CDR3, as DNA: TGCAGCGTTGAAGGGACTAGAGAGGGCCCTAAAGAGACCCAGTACTTC. Translating gives CSVEGTREGPKETQYF. The entire variable domain, with the rest obtained from reference TRBV29-1 and TRBJ2-5, is as follows: SAVISQKPSRDICQRGTSLTIQCQVDSQVTMMFWYRQQPGQSLTLIATANQGSEATYESGFVIDKFPISRPNLTFSTLTVSNMSPEDSSIYLCSVEGTREGPKETQYFGPGTRLLVL.

This clonotype has just one count. V gene TRBV21-1 combines with J gene TRBJ2-7. TRBV21-1 is recorded as a pseudogene. CDR3 length equals 14 residues. This chain's CDR3 is CASRTLNTAYEQYF. Here the CDR3 DNA reads TGTGCCAGCAGGACGTTAAACACAGCCTACGAGCAGTACTTC.

This clonotype was seen ten or more times. The V and J genes are TRBV20-1 and TRBJ1-1, with unresolved D. Germline V gives CDR1 DFQATT, CDR2 SNEGSKA (reference sequence). V was cut by 3 bases and J by 7 bases, with 21 bases left in between. CDR3 length: 15 amino acids. CDR3 loop: CSASRRSMLSGEAFF. Written as DNA, the CDR3 is TGCAGTGCTAGTCGCCGATCGATGCTCAGTGGTGAAGCTTTCTTT.

The chain links TRBV6-1 to TRBJ1-2; the D is unclear. There are 14 residues in the CDR3. Germline CDR1 reads MNHNS; CDR2 reads SASEGT. V lost 10 bases, J lost 0 bases, and 15 bases lay in between. CDR3 in amino acids: CATRVRPANYGYTF. CDR3 DNA sequence: TGTGCCACCCGCGTACGGCCAGCTAACTATGGCTACACCTTC.

At least ten counts were recorded for this clonotype. The CDR3 region is CSVAQGGSDTQYF. CDR3 in DNA: TGCAGCGTCGCCCAGGGGGGCTCAGATACGCAGTATTTT. The rearrangement links TRBV29-1 to TRBJ2-3; D might be TRBD1 (7 bases). The CDR3 extends over 13 amino acids. V dropped 6 bases and J dropped 4 bases, with 14 bases sitting between them. Per germline, CDR1 SQVTM and CDR2 ANQGSEA.

The chain recombines TRBV5-5 with TRBJ1-5; TRBD1 aligns across 9 bases. Germline-derived CDR1 and CDR2 are SGHKS and YYEKEE (reference sequence). CDR3 size: 14 residues. Unmatched junction bases numbered 6, after V lost 1 base and J lost 10 bases. The CDR3 reads CASSLSTGGKPQHF. The CDR3 nucleotides are TGTGCCAGCAGCTTGTCGACAGGGGGTAAACCCCAGCATTTT.

This clonotype was seen repeatedly, ten times or more. The V and J genes are TRBV12-3 or TRBV12-4 and TRBJ1-4; 7 positions match TRBD1. The CDR3 extends over 14 amino acids. V lost 6 bases and J lost 2; bases outside the gene matches: 3. CDR3 sequence reads: CASSSRGTNEKLFF. The CDR3 nucleotides are TGTGCCAGCAGCTCCAGGGGGACTAATGAAAAACTGTTTTTT.

This clonotype was seen ten or more times. V usage is TRBV5-1 and J usage is TRBJ2-1; D is ambiguous. The CDR3 has 15 residues. Per germline, CDR1 SGHRS and CDR2 YFSETQ. Trimming shortened V by 0 bases and J by 2 bases, and 9 bases separated the two germline ends. Here the CDR3 reads CASSLDDLAYNEQFF. The CDR3 DNA follows: TGCGCCAGCAGCTTGGACGACTTGGCCTACAATGAGCAGTTCTTC.

The chain uses TRBV5-1 and TRBJ2-7, with D perhaps matching TRBD1 (7 bases). Trimming pared 9 bases from V and 1 base from J, leaving 14 bases between. Germline V gene sequence: CDR1 SGHRS, CDR2 YFSETQ. The CDR3 loop spans 13 amino acids. The CDR3 region is CAIQGGQSYEQYF. CDR3 DNA: TGCGCCATCCAGGGGGGACAATCCTACGAGCAGTACTTC. Complete variable domain (other parts from reference TRBV5-1 and TRBJ2-7): KAGVTQTPRYLIKTRGQQVTLSCSPISGHRSVSWYQQTPGQGLQFLFEYFSETQRNKGNFPGRFSGRQFSNSRSEMNVSTLELGDSALYLCAIQGGQSYEQYFGPGTRLTVT.

This chain links TRBV10-3 with TRBJ2-3, with D perhaps TRBD2 (6 bases). V lost 0 bases to trimming and J lost 2 bases, with 9 bases between them. CDR1 ENHRY and CDR2 SYGVKD come from the germline V gene. CDR3 length equals 15 residues. The CDR3 protein is CAISESGGLTDTQYF. The CDR3 coding sequence is TGTGCCATCAGTGAGTCCGGGGGTCTCACAGATACGCAGTATTTT.